The 18 T cell receptor beta chains reported below all come from one sample, sequenced in a study of T cell repertoires in cytomegalovirus infection. TCRdb ran MiXCR on the reads and lists one entry per CDR3 protein. The sample shows just over 450,000 distinct CDR3 sequences, more than 40% of them seen only once. These TCRs are of unknown antigen specificity. Sequencing was performed on cultured PBMCs, taken from culture after CMV antigen stimulation. The receptors were gathered from a human donor in good health (CMV status not recorded). Some clones in this sample may be carry-over from other donors' samples.

This clonotype was seen a handful of times. The genes are TRBV7-8 and TRBJ2-7; no reliable D call. Trimming took 2 bases from V and 8 from J, leaving 13 bases between them. Germline CDR1 and CDR2: SGHVS and FQNEAQ. The CDR3 is made up of 13 amino acids. The DNA of the CDR3 is TGTGCCAGCAGCTTAATGGGGTGGGGTCAGCAGTACTTC. Translation gives CASSLMGWGQQYF.

V and J are TRBV28 and TRBJ2-7; D tentatively fits TRBD1 or TRBD2 (6 bases each). Germline CDR1 reads MDHEN; CDR2 reads SYDVKM. Deletions cut 10 bases from V and 3 bases from J, with 16 bases between. This CDR3 contains 13 residues. CDR3 sequence (DNA): TGTGCCATCGCCAAGGGGGGTGTCTACGAGCAGTACTTC. Its translation is CAIAKGGVYEQYF.

The V and J genes are TRBV2 and TRBJ2-7; unclear D gene. The V and J ends lost 6 bases and 3 bases respectively, with 15 bases between them. CDR3 length: 14 residues. The germline gives CDR1 SNHLY, CDR2 FYNNEI. Written as DNA, the CDR3 is TGTGCCAGCAGGGCCGATGTAATGGTCTACGAGCAGTACTTC. Amino acid sequence: CASRADVMVYEQYF.

The V gene is TRBV7-2, the J gene TRBJ2-7; TRBD1 is a possible D gene (6 bases). The CDR3 contains 14 residues. The germline gives CDR1 SGHTA, CDR2 FQGNSA. The ends were cut back, 5 bases at V and 3 bases at J, with 14 bases in the middle. This chain's CDR3 is CASSPPGTYYEQYF. The CDR3 coding sequence is TGTGCCAGCAGCCCTCCTGGGACATACTACGAGCAGTACTTC.

The CDR3 loop reads CASSDGTTQETQYF. The CDR3 coding sequence is TGCGCCAGCAGCGACGGGACCACACAAGAGACCCAGTACTTC. The genes are TRBV5-1 and TRBJ2-5; D assignment may be TRBD1 or TRBD2 (5 bases each). V dropped 4 bases and J dropped 2 bases, with 12 bases sitting between them. The germline V gene encodes CDR1 SGHRS and CDR2 YFSETQ. The length of the CDR3 is 14 residues.

The V gene is TRBV6-2 or TRBV6-3, the J gene TRBJ2-7; 11 nucleotides align to TRBD2. J gave up 5 bases and V 2 bases, and 14 bases lay outside the gene matches. The CDR3 covers 18 residues. Germline CDR1 MNHEY, CDR2 SVGEGT. DNA for the CDR3: TGTGCCAGCAGTTACCCAGGTAGCGGGGGGGCGGATGTGGACGAGCAGTACTTC. Translation: CASSYPGSGGADVDEQYF.

The genes are TRBV12-5 and TRBJ2-2; possible D gene TRBD1, 6 bases. Deletions cut 7 bases from V and 2 bases from J, with 11 bases between. Germline loops: CDR1 LGHNT, CDR2 FRNRAP. This CDR3 comprises 14 residues. CDR3 sequence reads: CASATGFNTGELFF. CDR3 bases: TGTGCTAGTGCCACAGGGTTCAACACCGGGGAGCTGTTTTTT.

The chain carries TRBV7-2 and TRBJ2-3; D is unresolved. Germline V gene data show CDR1 as SGHTA and CDR2 as FQGNSA. The CDR3 extends over 14 amino acids. V shed 7 bases and J shed 4 bases, with 15 bases lying between them. The CDR3 here is CASILSAGADTQYF. CDR3 nucleotides: TGTGCCAGCATTTTATCAGCTGGGGCAGATACGCAGTATTTT.

This clonotype appeared once. The V and J genes are TRBV6-1 and TRBJ2-7; no definite D call. The V end lost 1 base, the J end lost 6 bases, and 10 bases lay between the germline ends. Germline CDR1 MNHNS, CDR2 SASEGT. This CDR3 is 13 amino acids long. Here the CDR3 DNA reads TGTGCCAGCAGTGAAGTCCCCGAAGGCGAGCAGTACTTC. It codes for CASSEVPEGEQYF.

This clonotype was detected many times. This chain joins TRBV7-2 and TRBJ1-2; maybe TRBD1 (5 bases). The CDR3 has 13 residues. Germline values: CDR1 SGHTA, CDR2 FQGNSA. The V end lost 4 bases, the J end lost 8 bases, and 14 bases lay between the germline ends. This CDR3 is CASSSRGIGGYTF. For the CDR3, the DNA is TGTGCCAGCAGCTCTCGGGGGATAGGGGGCTACACCTTC. The entire variable domain, with the rest obtained from reference TRBV7-2 and TRBJ1-2, is as follows: GAGVSQSPSNKVTEKGKDVELRCDPISGHTALYWYRQSLGQGLEFLIYFQGNSAPDKSGLPSDRFSAERTGGSVSTLTIQRTQQEDSAVYLCASSSRGIGGYTFGSGTRLTVV.

V is TRBV28 and J is TRBJ2-5; D tentatively reads TRBD1 or TRBD2 (5 bases each). CDR3 length: 15 amino acids. In germline, CDR1 is MDHEN, CDR2 SYDVKM. Trimming stripped 4 bases from V and 3 bases from J, with 15 bases between. The chain's CDR3 is CASSSTGTGKETQYF. In nucleotides, the CDR3 is TGTGCCAGCAGTTCCACCGGGACGGGTAAAGAGACCCAGTACTTC.

V is TRBV18 and J is TRBJ1-2; no firm D call. V lost 5 bases, J lost 2 bases, and 12 bases lay in between. This CDR3 has 14 amino acids. Per germline, CDR1 KGHSH and CDR2 LQKENI. CDR3 DNA: TGTGCCAGCTCAGGGCGCAGCCCCAACTATGGCTACACCTTC. As protein: CASSGRSPNYGYTF.

The chain carries TRBV15 and TRBJ2-2; no definite D call. V was trimmed by 4 bases and J by 1 base, leaving 10 bases between them. Per germline, CDR1 LNHNV and CDR2 YYDKDF (reference sequence). There are 15 residues in the CDR3. The chain's CDR3 is CATSTVRLNTGELFF. Here the CDR3 DNA reads TGTGCCACCAGCACCGTACGGCTGAACACCGGGGAGCTGTTTTTT.

This clonotype was detected only a few times. The V gene is TRBV7-2, the J gene TRBJ1-5; D is possibly TRBD1 (5 bases). Trimming removed 3 bases at V and 7 bases at J, with 13 bases between. Germline V lookup: CDR1 SGHTA, CDR2 FQGNSA. This CDR3 comprises 14 residues. The CDR3: CASSFSNPGQPQHF. The CDR3 DNA reads as TGTGCCAGCAGCTTCTCTAACCCAGGGCAGCCCCAGCATTTT.

The CDR3 nucleotides are TGTGCCAGCAGTTTATCGAGCACAGGGGCCCTCCTCGAGCAGTACTTC. It yields the protein CASSLSSTGALLEQYF. The chain joins TRBV27 to TRBJ2-7, with 7 bases aligning to TRBD1. Trimming took 0 bases from V and 6 from J; bases not matched to a gene: 11. The CDR3 has 16 amino acids. From germline, CDR1 is MNHEY and CDR2 SMNVEV (reference sequence).

V gene TRBV11-2 combines with J gene TRBJ2-3; 8 nucleotides line up with TRBD2. The germline CDR1 and CDR2 sequences are SGHAT and FQNNGV. The ends lost 1 base at V and 3 bases at J; junction bases unmatched: 6. The CDR3 extends over 16 amino acids. CDR3 in amino acids: CASSLVAGGMTDTQYF. The DNA of the CDR3 is TGTGCCAGCAGCTTAGTCGCGGGGGGCATGACAGATACGCAGTATTTT.

The rearrangement uses TRBV10-2 and TRBJ2-3, with D unclear. Germline loops: CDR1 WSHSY, CDR2 SAAADI. The CDR3 extends over 14 amino acids. V was pared by 0 bases and J by 9 bases, with 13 bases between. The CDR3 here is CASSESLSVETQYF. CDR3 nucleotide sequence: TGCGCCAGCAGTGAGTCTCTTTCGGTGGAAACGCAGTATTTT.

This clonotype has more than one count but fewer than ten. The V call is TRBV6-6, the J call TRBJ2-1; tentatively, D is TRBD1 or TRBD2 (5 bases each). Trimming removed 2 bases from V and 5 bases from J, with 10 bases in between. The CDR3 length is 14 residues. Germline loops: CDR1 MNHNY, CDR2 SVGAGI (reference sequence). The CDR3 sequence: CASSYTGTNNEQFF. The CDR3 DNA reads as TGTGCCAGCAGTTACACCGGGACGAACAATGAGCAGTTCTTC.